Described below is a single T cell receptor beta chain sequence and its context. Its antigen is unknown. The extraction recovered at least 5.5 micrograms of total RNA per sample. Alongside a J-beta primer mix, a sample-barcoded 5' primer served in a second PCR lasting roughly 6 to 11 cycles. TCRdb passed the 5' RACE reads through MiXCR, listing each CDR3 protein once. The data hold about 1.5 million distinct CDR3 sequences, with roughly 45% observed a single time. The data stem from a study of blood T cells in healthy people across ages. Study-level results: Diversity estimated from one million T cells was considered an underestimate.

The sample taken for sequencing was blood. This TCR was sampled from a woman between 18 and 30 years old in good health.

CDR3 DNA sequence: TGTGCCAGCAGCCAAGGGACGCGAGCTGGGGAGCAGTACTTC. Translated: CASSQGTRAGEQYF. This chain joins TRBV4-2 and TRBJ2-7; D is uncertain. The CDR3 has 14 residues. In germline, CDR1 is LGHNA, CDR2 YNFKEQ. Trimming shortened V by 1 base and J by 7 bases, and 14 bases separated the two germline ends.